These 24 T cell receptor beta chains were all obtained from the same sample, sequenced in a study of T cells in Graves' hyperthyroidism and ophthalmopathy. RNA transcripts provided the source from which TCR beta CDR3 regions were amplified. The study used the HTBI primer set for a first-round RT-PCR of the TCR CDR3. TCRdb fed the multiplex PCR reads into MiXCR, producing one record per CDR3 protein. The sample shows a few hundred thousand distinct CDR3 sequences, about 19% of them seen only once. The sample consisted of blood. These TCRs come from a woman between 18 and 29 years old with Graves' hyperthyroidism.

The V call is TRBV6-1, the J call TRBJ1-2, with unresolved D. V was trimmed by 10 bases and J by 5 bases, leaving 8 bases between them. Germline lookup yields CDR1 MNHNS and CDR2 SASEGT. The CDR3 is 10 residues long. CDR3 region: CAIRSYGYTF. The CDR3 DNA reads TGTGCCATCAGGTCATATGGCTACACCTTC.

This clonotype was observed at least ten times. V usage is TRBV12-3 or TRBV12-4 and J usage is TRBJ1-2; possible D gene TRBD1, 5 bases. This CDR3 is built from 13 residues. V gave up 4 bases and J gave up 5 bases, with 11 bases separating them. The CDR3: CASSSGFGYGYTF. CDR3 coding DNA: TGTGCCAGCAGTTCAGGGTTTGGGTATGGCTACACCTTC.

The table lists this clonotype with many counts. The V and J genes are TRBV11-1 and TRBJ2-2; tentative D call: TRBD2 (6 bases). V dropped 3 bases and J dropped 7 bases, with 21 bases sitting between them. The V gene's germline CDR1 is SGHAT and CDR2 FQDESV (reference sequence). This CDR3 comprises 17 residues. This CDR3 reads CASSLGGGSYSVGELFF. The CDR3 nucleotides read TGTGCCAGCAGCTTGGGAGGTGGATCTTACTCGGTCGGGGAGCTGTTTTTT.

This clonotype showed up many times. The rearrangement joins TRBV20-1 to TRBJ1-3; 7 nucleotides agree with TRBD1. CDR3 length: 15 amino acids. From germline, CDR1 is DFQATT and CDR2 SNEGSKA (reference sequence). Trimming at V came to 5 bases and at J to 4 bases, leaving 11 bases not matched to a gene. The CDR3 coding sequence is TGCAGTGCTTTTTCAATACAGGGGTCAGGAAACACCATATATTTT. Encoded protein: CSAFSIQGSGNTIYF.

At least ten counts were recorded for this clonotype. The chain uses TRBV7-9 and TRBJ1-1, with D possibly matching TRBD1 (6 bases). The CDR3 has 15 residues. With 7 bases removed from V and 10 bases from J, the gap between germline ends came to 25 bases. Germline loops: CDR1 SEHNR, CDR2 FQNEAQ (reference sequence). CDR3 in amino acids: CASTLGGQGRSGAFF. In DNA form, the CDR3 reads TGTGCCAGCACCCTTGGTGGGCAGGGGAGGTCGGGAGCTTTCTTT.

This clonotype was found many times. The chain uses TRBV11-2 and TRBJ1-2; tentative D call: TRBD1 (5 bases). The CDR3 has 15 residues. Germline loops: CDR1 SGHAT, CDR2 FQNNGV. Trimming pared 6 bases from V and 9 bases from J, leaving 23 bases between. CDR3 residues: CASRLSGGTAMRYTF. DNA of the CDR3: TGTGCCAGCAGACTCTCTGGGGGGACCGCTATGCGCTACACCTTC.

The J gene is TRBJ2-4, the V gene TRBV19, with D perhaps given as TRBD1 or TRBD2 (5 bases each). Germline values: CDR1 LNHDA, CDR2 SQIVND (reference sequence). Trimming took off 7 bases at V and 1 base at J, with 17 bases between the two ends. The CDR3 consists of 16 residues. The DNA for the CDR3 is TGTGCCAGTACCAAGGGGAATCCGGGGGCCAAAAACATTCAGTACTTC. Protein product: CASTKGNPGAKNIQYF.

The table lists this clonotype with many counts. The chain carries TRBV6-5 and TRBJ2-5; D is possibly TRBD2 (6 bases). Trimming took 6 bases from V and 5 from J, leaving 13 bases between them. The CDR3 consists of 13 residues. Germline values: CDR1 MNHEY, CDR2 SVGAGI. CDR3 region: CASSQGGSETQYF. CDR3 nucleotide sequence: TGTGCCAGCAGCCAGGGAGGCTCGGAGACCCAGTACTTC.

The sample holds many counts of this clonotype. The gene calls are TRBV19 and TRBJ2-7, with D perhaps being TRBD1 or TRBD2 (5 bases each). Germline CDR1 and CDR2: LNHDA and SQIVND (reference sequence). The CDR3 is 15 amino acids. Trimming stripped 5 bases from V and 3 bases from J, with 17 bases between. The CDR3 DNA reads as TGTGCCAGTAGTGTGGGACGTCTGGGGATCTACGAGCAGTACTTC. As protein: CASSVGRLGIYEQYF. Full variable domain (remainder filled in from reference TRBV19 and TRBJ2-7): DGGITQSPKYLFRKEGQNVTLSCEQNLNHDAMYWYRQDPGQGLRLIYYSQIVNDFQKGDIAEGYSVSREKKESFPLTVTSAQKNPTAFYLCASSVGRLGIYEQYFGPGTRLTVT.

This chain uses TRBV4-1 with TRBJ1-5; D remains ambiguous. The CDR3 runs 13 residues. Per the germline V gene, CDR1 is MGHRA and CDR2 is YSYEKL. Trimming left V 1 base short and J 6 bases short, with 7 bases between. CDR3 nucleotide sequence: TGCGCCAGCAGCCAAGTGGACGTTCAGCCCCAGCATTTT. Translated, it gives CASSQVDVQPQHF.

This clonotype was counted many times. The CDR3 reads CASSYYYVVPSGNTIYF. In DNA form, the CDR3 reads TGTGCCAGCAGCTATTATTACGTTGTACCCTCTGGAAACACCATATATTTT. The J gene is TRBJ1-3, the V gene TRBV7-6; D is ambiguous. This CDR3 has 17 residues. Germline V gene lookup returns CDR1 SGHVS and CDR2 FNYEAQ. V dropped 4 bases and J dropped 0 bases, with 16 bases sitting between them. Based on the CDR3 plus reference TRBV7-6 and TRBJ1-3, the full variable domain is GAGVSQSPRYKVTKRGQDVALRCDPISGHVSLYWYRQALGQGPEFLTYFNYEAQQDKSGLPNDRFSAERPEGSISTLTIQRTEQRDSAMYRCASSYYYVVPSGNTIYFGEGSWLTVV.

This clonotype was recorded a few times. The V call is TRBV6-5, the J call TRBJ2-7; D call uncertain. Trimming took off 0 bases at V and 0 bases at J, with 12 bases between the two ends. The CDR3 is 16 amino acids. Germline CDR1 is MNHEY and CDR2 is SVGAGI. CDR3 DNA sequence: TGTGCCAGCAGTTACTCGATGGCCTCCAGCTCCTACGAGCAGTACTTC. Residues: CASSYSMASSSYEQYF.

This clonotype has ten or more counts. The chain is built from TRBV28 and TRBJ2-7, with 10 nucleotides matching TRBD1. Trimming took 7 bases from V and 6 from J; bases not matched to a gene: 9. This CDR3 is built from 14 residues. CDR1 and CDR2 (germline): MDHEN, SYDVKM. DNA of the CDR3: TGTGCCAGCACCTCGTGGGGACAGGGGTCCGAGCAGTACTTC. As protein: CASTSWGQGSEQYF.

The V call is TRBV7-8, the J call TRBJ1-6; 10 nucleotides agree with TRBD1. With 5 bases clipped from V and 7 bases from J, the junction kept 8 bases outside the gene matches. Germline assignment: CDR1 SGHVS and CDR2 FQNEAQ. The CDR3 runs to 16 residues. The CDR3 DNA follows: TGTGCCAGCAGCCCGCCGACAGGGGGCTTCAATTCACCCCTCCACTTT. Amino acids: CASSPPTGGFNSPLHF.

The chain links TRBV11-1 to TRBJ1-1; D ambiguous. Trimming shortened V by 5 bases and J by 4 bases, and 14 bases separated the two germline ends. There are 14 residues in the CDR3. Germline V gene data show CDR1 as SGHAT and CDR2 as FQDESV (reference sequence). This CDR3 is CASSRQDISTEAFF. The CDR3 nucleotides are TGTGCCAGCAGCCGCCAGGATATTAGCACTGAAGCTTTCTTT.

Ten or more counts support this clonotype. In nucleotides, the CDR3 is TGTGCCACCAGCAGGATCCCTGGGGCCAACGTCCTGACTTTC. It encodes CATSRIPGANVLTF. This rearrangement joins TRBV15 to TRBJ2-6; D ambiguous. This CDR3 comprises 14 residues. V was clipped by 3 bases and J by 2 bases, with 5 bases between them. Germline V gene lookup returns CDR1 LNHNV and CDR2 YYDKDF (reference sequence).

The V gene is TRBV7-9, the J gene TRBJ2-5; 9 bases are shared with TRBD2. V shed 6 bases, J shed 5 bases, and the junction held 7 bases outside the gene matches. The CDR3 is made up of 14 amino acids. Germline values: CDR1 SEHNR, CDR2 FQNEAQ (reference sequence). CDR3 nucleotide sequence: TGTGCCAGCAGGGAAGCGGGGGGCCCGGAGACCCAGTACTTC. It translates to CASREAGGPETQYF.

This clonotype was picked up many times. A much more abundant neighbour one base away suggests this may be a read error. The chain carries TRBV6-1 and TRBJ1-1, with 7 bases that match TRBD1. CDR1 and CDR2 from the germline V gene are MNHNS and SASEGT. The CDR3 has 16 residues. The CDR3 region has the DNA TGTGCCAGCAATAAAAAGCGGACAGGCATGAACACTGTAGCTTTCTTT. Residues: CASNKKRTGMNTVAFF.

This clonotype occurred many times. This chain connects TRBV6-4 to TRBJ2-7; 10 bases fit TRBD2. J gave up 4 bases and V 10 bases, and 16 bases lay outside the gene matches. The CDR3 loop spans 16 amino acids. Germline V gives CDR1 MRHNA, CDR2 SNTAGT. The CDR3 bases are TGTGCCAACGGGGGGGGGCCGGGACTAGCGAAGTACGAGCAGTACTTC. Protein: CANGGGPGLAKYEQYF.

The table lists this clonotype with many counts. The CDR3 DNA follows: TGCGCCAGCAGCCAGGGGACAGTTAGCAATCAGCCCCAGCATTTT. It is translated as CASSQGTVSNQPQHF. The J gene is TRBJ1-5, the V gene TRBV4-1; 7 bases are a match to TRBD1. In germline, CDR1 is MGHRA, CDR2 YSYEKL. The CDR3 loop spans 15 amino acids. With V trimmed by 3 bases and J by 0 bases, 2 bases remained unmatched.

This clonotype was seen repeatedly, ten times or more. The rearrangement joins TRBV20-1 to TRBJ1-4; D not resolved. This CDR3 has 15 amino acids. Trimming took 3 bases from V and 3 from J, leaving 14 bases between them. In germline, CDR1 is DFQATT, CDR2 SNEGSKA (reference sequence). The CDR3: CSARATKGANEKLFF. CDR3 sequence (DNA): TGCAGTGCTAGGGCCACGAAGGGAGCTAATGAAAAACTGTTTTTT.

The rearrangement joins TRBV4-1 to TRBJ2-5; perhaps TRBD2 as D (6 bases). Trimming removed 4 bases at V and 3 bases at J, with 12 bases between. This CDR3 comprises 14 residues. Germline CDR1 reads MGHRA; CDR2 reads YSYEKL. DNA of the CDR3: TGCGCCAGCAGCCTGGGGCGCGGGGAAGAGACCCAGTACTTC. This encodes CASSLGRGEETQYF.

This clonotype was recorded at least ten times. The V call is TRBV6-1, the J call TRBJ1-1, with 8 bases that match TRBD1. The CDR3 length is 17 residues. After removal of 3 bases from V and 0 bases from J, the junction contained 9 bases not matched to a gene. CDR1 is MNHNS, CDR2 SASEGT, per germline. Here the CDR3 DNA reads TGTGCCAGCAGTGATGGATGGGGACAGGTCATGAACACTGAAGCTTTCTTT. This codes for CASSDGWGQVMNTEAFF.

The chain combines TRBV27 with TRBJ2-7; no clear D. CDR3 length equals 13 residues. Germline V CDR1 and CDR2: MNHEY, SMNVEV (reference sequence). Trimming left V 0 bases short and J 7 bases short, with 10 bases between. CDR3 protein: CASSLSWVGEQYF. CDR3 coding DNA: TGTGCCAGCAGTTTATCATGGGTCGGGGAGCAGTACTTC.